A selection of T cell receptor beta chains follows, all from one sample in a study of T cells in Graves' hyperthyroidism and ophthalmopathy. One entry per CDR3 protein, called by TCRdb with MiXCR from the multiplex PCR reads. The sample contains roughly 420,000 distinct CDR3 sequences, approximately 14% of which appear only once. Sample: blood. The receptors shown here come from a woman aged 18-29 years with Graves' hyperthyroidism. Both conserved end residues are part of each CDR3. Each record gives: D gene, V gene, clone size, J gene, CDR3 DNA, CDR3 protein. D genes are given only for firm matches. Some rows mark clone size as missing; the rest say once, few, many or name a class of expanded clone.

>TRBD1|TRBV7-8|-|TRBJ2-5
TGTGCCAGCAGCTTACCAACAGGGGGCGAAGAGACCCAGTACTTC
CASSLPTGGEETQYF
>TRBD1|TRBV27|many|TRBJ2-7
TGTGCCAGCAGTTTAAGGGGGACAGCTGTGTCCTACGAGCAGTACTTC
CASSLRGTAVSYEQYF
>TRBD1|TRBV6-5|many|TRBJ2-2
TGTGCCAGCAGTTACCTCCTGACAGGGGTCGGGGAGCTGTTTTTT
CASSYLLTGVGELFF
>TRBD2|TRBV7-2|many|TRBJ2-1
TGTGCCAGCAGCCTCCAGCGGGGGGGTCACAATGAGCAGTTCTTC
CASSLQRGGHNEQFF
>TRBD1|TRBV3-1|many|TRBJ2-7
TGTGCCAGCAGCCAAGCGGGGACAGGGGCTCTCGAGCAGTACTTC
CASSQAGTGALEQYF
>TRBD2|TRBV12-3/TRBV12-4|many|TRBJ2-3
TGTGCCAGCAGTTTAGCGTTCCCTAGCGGGTTCCCAGATACGCAGTATTTT
CASSLAFPSGFPDTQYF
>-|TRBV3-1|few|TRBJ2-1
TGTGCCAGCAGCCCGGGGAGGGGACATAATGGGCAGTTCTTC
CASSPGRGHNGQFF
>-|TRBV7-8|many|TRBJ1-1
TGTGCCAGCAGCTTAAAAAGGGCAGCACCCCTGAACACTGAAGCTTTCTTT
CASSLKRAAPLNTEAFF
>-|TRBV7-6|many|TRBJ2-5
TGTGCCAGCAGCTTAGGGCGTCAGGTCGAGACCCAGTACTTC
CASSLGRQVETQYF
>TRBD1|TRBV30|many|TRBJ2-2
TGTGCCCAGGGACAGGGCAACACCGGGGAGCTGTTTTTT
CAQGQGNTGELFF
>-|TRBV9|many|TRBJ2-3
TGTGCCAGCAGCCCACTAATCTGGGCTTCAGATACGCAGTATTTT
CASSPLIWASDTQYF
>-|TRBV4-1|-|TRBJ2-7
TGCGCCAGCAGCCTGGACGGAGCGAGCTCCTACGAGCAGTACTTC
CASSLDGASSYEQYF
>-|TRBV11-1|many|TRBJ2-5
TGTGCCAGCAGCTTTTTCCAAGAGACCCAGTACTTC
CASSFFQETQYF
>-|TRBV28|few|TRBJ2-3
TGTGCCAGCTCCACCGGGACGGATGGCACAGATACGCAGTATTTT
CASSTGTDGTDTQYF
>-|TRBV28|many|TRBJ2-7
TGTGCCAGCAGTTTAACAGGGCTTACTGTCGAGCAGTACTTC
CASSLTGLTVEQYF
>TRBD1|TRBV24-1|few|TRBJ2-4
TGTGCCACCAGTCCGGGACAGGGGATCCGTGGAAACATTCAGTACTTC
CATSPGQGIRGNIQYF
>TRBD1|TRBV20-1|many|TRBJ2-7
TGCAGCATGGACAGGGAGAACGAGCAGTACTTC
CSMDRENEQYF
>TRBD1|TRBV9|-|TRBJ1-3
TGTGCCAGCAGCGTAGCCCTGGGGACAGGGGGAACGAGTGGAAACACCATATATTTT
CASSVALGTGGTSGNTIYF
>TRBD1|TRBV25-1|-|TRBJ1-1
TGTGCCAGCAGTGTAACGGGACAGGGTGACACTGAAGCTTTCTTT
CASSVTGQGDTEAFF
>TRBD1|TRBV5-6|-|TRBJ1-6
TGTGCCAGCAGCGAGACAGGGGCATATTCACCCCTCCACTTT
CASSETGAYSPLHF
>-|TRBV6-1|many|TRBJ1-2
TGTGCCAGCAGTGAAAGGGGGAGGCCATATGGCTACACCTTC
CASSERGRPYGYTF
>-|TRBV7-8|many|TRBJ1-1
TGTGCCAGCAGCTTAAGGGCGGGCAGGGCGAACACTGAAGCTTTCTTT
CASSLRAGRANTEAFF